This T cell receptor beta chain was identified in a study of blood T cells in healthy people across ages. Study outcomes and limitations: Unknown CMV status may confound age-related changes in expanded clones.

This clonotype was recorded a few times. Its antigen is not identified. A sample-barcoded 5' primer and a J-beta primer mix were used in a second PCR of about 7 to 12 cycles. Each TCR beta cDNA got a 12-nucleotide random molecular identifier. In TCRdb, the 5' RACE reads were re-called with MiXCR into one record per CDR3 protein. The sample yields about 1.5 million distinct CDR3 sequences, approximately 43% seen once. The CDR3 extends over 16 amino acids. Germline V CDR1 and CDR2: DFQATT, SNEGSKA (reference sequence). The V end was cut by 4 bases, the J end by 0 bases, with 19 bases between. Source material: blood. The source is a woman between 18 and 30 years old in good health. This rearrangement joins TRBV20-1 to TRBJ2-7, with D perhaps given as TRBD1 or TRBD2 (5 bases each). Here the CDR3 DNA reads TGCAGTGCTAACCTCCTCCGGGACCCTAGCTCCTACGAGCAGTACTTC. Its protein product is CSANLLRDPSSYEQYF.